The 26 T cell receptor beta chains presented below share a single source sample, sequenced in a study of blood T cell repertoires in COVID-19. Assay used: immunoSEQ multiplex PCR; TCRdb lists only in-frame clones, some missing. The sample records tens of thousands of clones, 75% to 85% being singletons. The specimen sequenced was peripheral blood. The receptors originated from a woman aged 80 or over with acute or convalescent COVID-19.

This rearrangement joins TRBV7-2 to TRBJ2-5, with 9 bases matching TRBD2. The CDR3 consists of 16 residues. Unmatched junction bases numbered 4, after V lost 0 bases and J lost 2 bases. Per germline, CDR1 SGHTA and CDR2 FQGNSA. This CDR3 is CASSLASGRGQETQYF. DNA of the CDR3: TGTGCCAGCAGCTTAGCTAGCGGGAGAGGGCAAGAGACCCAGTACTTC.

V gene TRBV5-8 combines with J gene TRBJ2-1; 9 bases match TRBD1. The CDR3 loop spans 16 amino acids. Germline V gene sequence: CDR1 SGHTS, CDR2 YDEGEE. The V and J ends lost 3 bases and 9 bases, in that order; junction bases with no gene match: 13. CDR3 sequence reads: CASSSRSGTGLPEQFF. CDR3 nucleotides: TGTGCCAGCAGCTCGCGCTCCGGGACAGGGTTGCCTGAGCAGTTCTTC.

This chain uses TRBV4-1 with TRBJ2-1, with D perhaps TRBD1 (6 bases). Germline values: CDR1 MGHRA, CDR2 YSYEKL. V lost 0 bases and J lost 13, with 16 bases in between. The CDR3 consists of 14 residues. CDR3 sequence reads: CASSQDFPGERQFF. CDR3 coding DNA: TGCGCCAGCAGCCAAGATTTTCCAGGGGAGAGACAGTTCTTC.

The CDR3 protein is CASSVGPGVPDTQYF. The CDR3 nucleotides read TGTGCCAGCAGCGTAGGGCCGGGAGTACCAGATACGCAGTATTTT. This chain connects TRBV9 to TRBJ2-3, with a tentative D call TRBD2 (6 bases). The CDR3 is 15 residues long. Trimming shortened V by 0 bases and J by 4 bases, and 12 bases separated the two germline ends. The germline gives CDR1 SGDLS, CDR2 YYNGEE.

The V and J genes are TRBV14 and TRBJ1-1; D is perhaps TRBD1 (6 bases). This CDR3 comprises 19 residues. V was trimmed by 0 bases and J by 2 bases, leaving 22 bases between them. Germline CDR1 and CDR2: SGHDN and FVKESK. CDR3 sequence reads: CASSQEIRGVSGHNTEAFF. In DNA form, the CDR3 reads TGTGCCAGCAGCCAAGAGATTAGAGGAGTGTCGGGACATAACACTGAAGCTTTCTTT.

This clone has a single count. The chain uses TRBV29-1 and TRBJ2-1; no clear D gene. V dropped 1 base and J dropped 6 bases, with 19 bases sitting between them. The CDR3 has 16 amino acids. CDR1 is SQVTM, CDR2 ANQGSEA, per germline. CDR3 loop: CSVEAPLRGTGNEQFF. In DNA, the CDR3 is TGCAGCGTTGAAGCCCCGCTTCGAGGAACGGGCAATGAGCAGTTCTTC.

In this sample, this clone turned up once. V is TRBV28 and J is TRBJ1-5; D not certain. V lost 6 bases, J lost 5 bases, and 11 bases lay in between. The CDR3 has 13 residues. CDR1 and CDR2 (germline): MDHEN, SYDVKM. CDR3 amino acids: CASSSDGDQPQHF. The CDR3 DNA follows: TGTGCCAGCAGCTCGGACGGGGATCAGCCCCAGCATTTT. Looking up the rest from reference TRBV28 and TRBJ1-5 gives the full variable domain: DVKVTQSSRYLVKRTGEKVFLECVQDMDHENMFWYRQDPGLGLRLIYFSYDVKMKEKGDIPEGYSVSREKKERFSLILESASTNQTSMYLCASSSDGDQPQHFGDGTRLSIL.

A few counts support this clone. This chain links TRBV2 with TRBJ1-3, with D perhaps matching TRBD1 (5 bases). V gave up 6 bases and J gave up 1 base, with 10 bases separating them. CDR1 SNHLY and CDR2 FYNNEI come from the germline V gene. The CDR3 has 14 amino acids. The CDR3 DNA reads TGTGCCAGCAGCATTCAGGGTTCTGGAAACACCATATATTTT. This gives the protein CASSIQGSGNTIYF.

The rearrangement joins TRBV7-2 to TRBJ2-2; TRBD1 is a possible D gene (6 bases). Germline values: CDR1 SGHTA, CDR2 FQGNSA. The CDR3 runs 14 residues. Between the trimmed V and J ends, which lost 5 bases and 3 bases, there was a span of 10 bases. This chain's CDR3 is CASSPGQHTGELFF. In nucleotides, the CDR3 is TGTGCCAGCAGCCCGGGACAACACACCGGGGAGCTGTTTTTT.

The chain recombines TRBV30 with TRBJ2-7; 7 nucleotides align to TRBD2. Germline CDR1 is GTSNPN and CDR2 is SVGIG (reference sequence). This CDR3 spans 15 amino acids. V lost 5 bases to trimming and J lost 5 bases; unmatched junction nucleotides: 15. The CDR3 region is CAWGPWGGSSHEQYF. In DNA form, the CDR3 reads TGTGCCTGGGGCCCGTGGGGCGGGAGTAGCCACGAGCAGTACTTC.

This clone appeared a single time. CDR3 nucleotides: TGTGCCAGCAGCGGACAGGTGGCCTACGAGCAGTACTTC. This codes for CASSGQVAYEQYF. The chain employs TRBV2 and TRBJ2-7; 7 positions match TRBD1. After removal of 6 bases from V and 2 bases from J, the junction contained 4 bases not matched to a gene. The germline V gene has CDR1 SNHLY and CDR2 FYNNEI. The CDR3 sequence is 13 residues long.

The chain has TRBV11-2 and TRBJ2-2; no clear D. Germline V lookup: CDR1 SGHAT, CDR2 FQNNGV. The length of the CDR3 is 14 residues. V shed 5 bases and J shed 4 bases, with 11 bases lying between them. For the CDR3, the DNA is TGTGCCAGCAGCCCTAGTGTGGTCACCGGGGAGCTGTTTTTT. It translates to CASSPSVVTGELFF.

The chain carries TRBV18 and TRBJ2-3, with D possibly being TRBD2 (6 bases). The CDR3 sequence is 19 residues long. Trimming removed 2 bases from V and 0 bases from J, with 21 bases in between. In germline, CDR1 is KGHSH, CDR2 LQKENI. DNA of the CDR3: TGTGCCAGCTCACCAACCACGGGAGTCTCCTTATCTAGCACAGATACGCAGTATTTT. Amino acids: CASSPTTGVSLSSTDTQYF. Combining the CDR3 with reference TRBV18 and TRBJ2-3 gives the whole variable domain NAGVMQNPRHLVRRRGQEARLRCSPMKGHSHVYWYRQLPEEGLKFMVYLQKENIIDESGMPKERFSAEFPKEGPSILRIQQVVRGDSAAYFCASSPTTGVSLSSTDTQYFGPGTRLTVL.

The CDR3 DNA reads as TGTGCCAGTAGTATAGAGCGGGAGGGGGTCTCCTACAATGAGCAGTTCTTC. It encodes CASSIEREGVSYNEQFF. This chain links TRBV19 with TRBJ2-1, with 9 positions matching TRBD2. Germline V gene lookup returns CDR1 LNHDA and CDR2 SQIVND (reference sequence). The CDR3 is 17 amino acids. V dropped 0 bases and J dropped 0; count of bases not matched to a gene: 3. Based on the CDR3 plus reference TRBV19 and TRBJ2-1, the full variable domain is DGGITQSPKYLFRKEGQNVTLSCEQNLNHDAMYWYRQDPGQGLRLIYYSQIVNDFQKGDIAEGYSVSREKKESFPLTVTSAQKNPTAFYLCASSIEREGVSYNEQFFGPGTRLTVL.

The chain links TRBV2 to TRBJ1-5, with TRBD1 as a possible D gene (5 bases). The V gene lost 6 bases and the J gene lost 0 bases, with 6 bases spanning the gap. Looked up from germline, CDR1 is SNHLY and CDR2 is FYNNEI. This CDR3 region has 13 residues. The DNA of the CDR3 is TGTGCCAGCAGAGGGGATAGCAATCAGCCCCAGCATTTT. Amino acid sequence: CASRGDSNQPQHF.

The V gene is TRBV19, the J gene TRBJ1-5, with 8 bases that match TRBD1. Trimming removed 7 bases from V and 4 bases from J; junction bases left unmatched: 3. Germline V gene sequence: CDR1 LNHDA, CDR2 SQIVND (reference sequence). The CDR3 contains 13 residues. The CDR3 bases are TGTGCCAGTAAACGGACAGGGAATCAGCCCCAGCATTTT. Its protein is CASKRTGNQPQHF. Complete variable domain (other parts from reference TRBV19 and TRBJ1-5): DGGITQSPKYLFRKEGQNVTLSCEQNLNHDAMYWYRQDPGQGLRLIYYSQIVNDFQKGDIAEGYSVSREKKESFPLTVTSAQKNPTAFYLCASKRTGNQPQHFGDGTRLSIL.

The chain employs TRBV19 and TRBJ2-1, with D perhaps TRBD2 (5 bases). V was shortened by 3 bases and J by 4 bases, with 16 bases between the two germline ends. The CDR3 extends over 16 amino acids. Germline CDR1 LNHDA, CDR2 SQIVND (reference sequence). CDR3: CASSIGPAGHYNEQFF. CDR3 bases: TGTGCCAGTAGTATTGGCCCTGCGGGTCATTACAATGAGCAGTTCTTC.

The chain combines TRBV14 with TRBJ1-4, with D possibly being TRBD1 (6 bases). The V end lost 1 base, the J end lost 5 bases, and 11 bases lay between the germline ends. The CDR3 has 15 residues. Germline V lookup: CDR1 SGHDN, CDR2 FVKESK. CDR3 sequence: CASSQGGGLNEKLFF. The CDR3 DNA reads TGTGCCAGCAGCCAAGGCGGGGGCTTGAATGAAAAACTGTTTTTT.

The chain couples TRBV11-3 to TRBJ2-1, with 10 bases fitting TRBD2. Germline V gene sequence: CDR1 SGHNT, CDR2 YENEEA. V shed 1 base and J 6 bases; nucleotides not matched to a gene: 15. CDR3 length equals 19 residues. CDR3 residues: CASSLAPPTSGQHLNEQFF. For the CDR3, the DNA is TGTGCCAGCAGCTTAGCTCCCCCGACTAGCGGGCAGCATCTCAATGAGCAGTTCTTC. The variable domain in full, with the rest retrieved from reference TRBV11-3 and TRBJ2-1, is EAGVVQSPRYKIIEKKQPVAFWCNPISGHNTLYWYLQNLGQGPELLIRYENEEAVDDSQLPKDRFSAERLKGVDSTLKIQPAELGDSAVYLCASSLAPPTSGQHLNEQFFGPGTRLTVL.

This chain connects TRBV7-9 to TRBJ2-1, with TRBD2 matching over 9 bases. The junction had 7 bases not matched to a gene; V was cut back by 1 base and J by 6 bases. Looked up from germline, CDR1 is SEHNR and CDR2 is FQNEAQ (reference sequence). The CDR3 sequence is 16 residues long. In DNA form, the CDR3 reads TGTGCCAGCAGCTTAGAATTGACTAGCGGACCCAATGAGCAGTTCTTC. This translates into CASSLELTSGPNEQFF.

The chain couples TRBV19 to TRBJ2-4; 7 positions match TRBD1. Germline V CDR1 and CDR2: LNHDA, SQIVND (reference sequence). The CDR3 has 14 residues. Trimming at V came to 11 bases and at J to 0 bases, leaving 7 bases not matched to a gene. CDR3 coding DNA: TGTGCCGGGGGACAGTTGATAGCCAAAAACATTCAGTACTTC. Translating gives CAGGQLIAKNIQYF.

The CDR3 nucleotides are TGTGCCAGCAGTGACCACGGCGGCGGCTACACCTTC. It encodes CASSDHGGGYTF. The chain is built from TRBV12-3 or TRBV12-4 and TRBJ1-2, with D hard to call. The CDR3 extends over 12 amino acids. The ends were cut back, 5 bases at V and 8 bases at J, with 12 bases in the middle.

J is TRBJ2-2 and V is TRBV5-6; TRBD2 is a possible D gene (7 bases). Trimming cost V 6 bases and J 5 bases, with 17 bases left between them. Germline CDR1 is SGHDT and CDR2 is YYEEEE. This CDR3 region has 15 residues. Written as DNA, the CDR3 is TGTGCCAGCACCCGGGGGGCGATAGAAACCGGGGAGCTGTTTTTT. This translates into CASTRGAIETGELFF.

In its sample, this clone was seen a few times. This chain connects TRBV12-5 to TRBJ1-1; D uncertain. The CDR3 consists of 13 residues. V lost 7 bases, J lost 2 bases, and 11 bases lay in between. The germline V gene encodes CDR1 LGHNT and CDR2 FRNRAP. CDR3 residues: CASAVTENTEAFF. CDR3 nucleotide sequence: TGTGCTAGTGCGGTAACCGAAAACACTGAAGCTTTCTTT.

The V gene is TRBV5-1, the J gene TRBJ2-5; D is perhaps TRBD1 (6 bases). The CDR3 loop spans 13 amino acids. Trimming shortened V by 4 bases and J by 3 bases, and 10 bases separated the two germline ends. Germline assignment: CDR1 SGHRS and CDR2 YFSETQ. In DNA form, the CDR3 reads TGCGCCAGCAGCGTGGCAGGGGAAGAGACCCAGTACTTC. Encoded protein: CASSVAGEETQYF.

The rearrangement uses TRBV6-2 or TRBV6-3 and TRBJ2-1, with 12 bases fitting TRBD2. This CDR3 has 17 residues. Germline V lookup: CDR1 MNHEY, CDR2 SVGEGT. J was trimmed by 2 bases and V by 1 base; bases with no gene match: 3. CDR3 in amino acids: CASSYWPSGRAYNEQFF. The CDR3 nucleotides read TGTGCCAGCAGTTACTGGCCTAGCGGGAGGGCCTACAATGAGCAGTTCTTC.